This T cell receptor beta chain is from a study of blood T cell repertoires in COVID-19. The wider study: Acute-phase and convalescent COVID-19 samples originated in the United States, Italy and Spain.

Germline lookup yields CDR1 SGHRS and CDR2 YFSETQ. V dropped 5 bases and J dropped 5; count of bases not matched to a gene: 6. The CDR3 is 13 residues long. The age range of participants was about 18 to 90 years, with residence in about two dozen US areas. Participants reported their clinical history, and cohort assignment relied on those reports. This clone has a handful of counts. Only in-frame clones appear in the TCRdb table, and some are missing; sequencing was by immunoSEQ multiplex PCR. The sample shows a few hundred thousand clones, around nine tenths of them seen only once. This chain connects TRBV5-1 to TRBJ1-2, with 7 bases lining up with TRBD1. Sequencing input: PBMCs or T cells enriched from blood (not recorded which). This TCR derives from a woman in her twenties or thirties who had been exposed to COVID-19. The CDR3 loop reads CASSPQGGYGYTF. The CDR3, as DNA: TGCGCCAGCAGTCCCCAGGGGGGATATGGCTACACCTTC.